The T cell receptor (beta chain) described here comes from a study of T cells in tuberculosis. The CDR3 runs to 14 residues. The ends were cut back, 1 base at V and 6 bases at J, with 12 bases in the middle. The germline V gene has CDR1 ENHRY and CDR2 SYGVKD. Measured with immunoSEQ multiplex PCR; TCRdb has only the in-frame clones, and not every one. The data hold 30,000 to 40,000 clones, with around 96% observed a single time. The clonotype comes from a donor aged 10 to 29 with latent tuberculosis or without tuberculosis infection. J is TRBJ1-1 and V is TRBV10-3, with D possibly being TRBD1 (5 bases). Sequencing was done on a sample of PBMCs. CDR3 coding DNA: TGTGCCATCAGTGAGTTGGGGGGAAGCGCTGAAGCTTTCTTT. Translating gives CAISELGGSAEAFF.